One sample yielded the 22 T cell receptor beta chains listed below, sequenced in a study of blood T cell repertoires in COVID-19. TCRdb's table, derived via immunoSEQ multiplex PCR, lists solely in-frame clones and lacks some. This repertoire shows some 70,000 clones, 82% found once; its top ten account for under 7%. The sequenced sample consisted of peripheral blood. The origin of the receptors is a man aged 60 to 75 with acute or convalescent COVID-19.

The chain joins TRBV11-2 to TRBJ2-7; 7 bases match TRBD1. The CDR3 spans 13 residues. V lost 4 bases, J lost 6 bases, and 6 bases stayed unmatched. Germline loops: CDR1 SGHAT, CDR2 FQNNGV. CDR3 DNA sequence: TGTGCCAGCAGCTCCAGGGGGACACGCGAGCAGTACTTC. This codes for CASSSRGTREQYF.

The chain uses TRBV7-9 and TRBJ1-3, with a tentative D call TRBD1 (5 bases). The V end was cut by 2 bases, the J end by 7 bases, with 12 bases between. The CDR3 spans 14 residues. Germline CDR1 and CDR2: SEHNR and FQNEAQ (reference sequence). CDR3 protein: CASSLSGSWNTIYF. The CDR3 DNA follows: TGTGCCAGCAGCTTATCAGGGTCTTGGAACACCATATATTTT.

This clone was detected a few times. The genes are TRBV28 and TRBJ1-6; perhaps TRBD1 as D (5 bases). The V gene lost 3 bases and the J gene lost 6 bases, with 12 bases spanning the gap. This CDR3 spans 15 amino acids. CDR1 is MDHEN, CDR2 SYDVKM, per germline. CDR3 region: CASSFLPGSNSPLHF. The CDR3 nucleotides read TGTGCCAGCAGTTTTTTACCAGGGTCTAATTCACCCCTCCACTTT.

V and J are TRBV7-2 and TRBJ2-5; 7 nucleotides align to TRBD1. Germline CDR1 is SGHTA and CDR2 is FQGNSA. CDR3 size: 15 residues. V was clipped by 5 bases and J by 5 bases; unmatched bases: 11. CDR3 DNA: TGTGCCAGCAGCCCCGATAGGGGGCGGACGGAGACCCAGTACTTC. Amino acids: CASSPDRGRTETQYF.

This CDR3 reads CAWSLGQGNSPLHF. CDR3 DNA: TGTGCCTGGAGTCTTGGACAGGGTAACTCACCCCTCCACTTT. The V gene is TRBV30, the J gene TRBJ1-6; 8 bases align to TRBD1. The length of the CDR3 is 14 residues. Germline CDR1 reads GTSNPN; CDR2 reads SVGIG (reference sequence). V trimming: 2 bases; J trimming: 10 bases; junction bases outside the gene matches: 7.

The chain couples TRBV10-1 to TRBJ2-7; 8 nucleotides match TRBD2. The CDR3 covers 15 residues. Germline V gives CDR1 WNHNN, CDR2 SYGVQD (reference sequence). The ends lost 3 bases at V and 7 bases at J; junction bases unmatched: 11. The CDR3 reads CASSDGSGAVGEQYF. The CDR3 region has the DNA TGCGCCAGCAGTGATGGTAGCGGGGCGGTTGGTGAGCAGTACTTC.

The chain combines TRBV4-1 with TRBJ1-1; tentative D call: TRBD1 (5 bases). Germline V gene lookup returns CDR1 MGHRA and CDR2 YSYEKL. Trimming stripped 4 bases from V and 0 bases from J, with 12 bases between. This CDR3 has 15 amino acids. CDR3 nucleotide sequence: TGCGCCAGCAGCCCTCGCAGGGACTTGAACACTGAAGCTTTCTTT. Encoded protein: CASSPRRDLNTEAFF.

CDR3 bases: TGTGCCAGCAGTGACACAGGGTTCACTGAAGCTTTCTTT. Amino acid sequence: CASSDTGFTEAFF. The rearrangement uses TRBV6-1 and TRBJ1-1; a weak D match, TRBD1 (6 bases). V lost 3 bases, J lost 4 bases, and 9 bases lay in between. Germline assignment: CDR1 MNHNS and CDR2 SASEGT. The CDR3 runs to 13 residues.

The CDR3 nucleotides are TGTGCCAGCGCGAAGCGGGGACAGGGGCACAATGAGCAGTTCTTC. It is translated as CASAKRGQGHNEQFF. The chain combines TRBV6-6 with TRBJ2-1, with 10 nucleotides matching TRBD1. From germline, CDR1 is MNHNY and CDR2 SVGAGI (reference sequence). V shed 8 bases and J 5 bases; nucleotides not matched to a gene: 9. This CDR3 comprises 15 residues.

This clone has more than one count but fewer than ten. V gene TRBV3-1 (or the pseudogene TRBV3-2) combines with J gene TRBJ2-2; 11 bases line up with TRBD2. The CDR3 consists of 19 residues. J gave up 2 bases and V 1 base, and 9 bases lay outside the gene matches. In germline, CDR1 is LGHDT, CDR2 YNNKEL (reference sequence). The CDR3 DNA is TGTGCCAGCAGCCAAGTTAGCCGGACTAGCGGGCAAAACACCGGGGAGCTGTTTTTT. Translated: CASSQVSRTSGQNTGELFF.

This chain uses TRBV6-2 or TRBV6-3 with TRBJ1-2; TRBD1 matches at 8 bases. The V gene end was trimmed by 4 bases and the J gene end by 4 bases; junction bases not matched to a gene: 5. Per the germline V gene, CDR1 is MNHEY and CDR2 is SVGEGT. The length of the CDR3 is 14 residues. CDR3 sequence reads: CASSSADRGYGYTF. DNA for the CDR3: TGTGCCAGCAGTTCCGCCGACAGGGGCTATGGCTACACCTTC.

The chain recombines TRBV2 with TRBJ2-7; D is undetermined. Trimming took off 3 bases at V and 6 bases at J, with 6 bases between the two ends. Germline values: CDR1 SNHLY, CDR2 FYNNEI. The CDR3 covers 11 residues. The CDR3 reads CASSDTFEQYV. CDR3 nucleotides: TGTGCCAGCAGTGATACTTTCGAGCAGTACGTC.

J is TRBJ2-3 and V is TRBV5-4; TRBD1 matches 7 bases. Trimming took 5 bases from V and 1 from J; bases not matched to a gene: 4. This CDR3 has 14 residues. Germline CDR1 and CDR2: SGHNT and YYREEE (reference sequence). The CDR3 protein is CASRLDRGTDTQYF. As DNA, the CDR3 is TGTGCCAGCAGGCTCGACAGGGGCACAGATACGCAGTATTTT.

The CDR3 region is CSDCRDRVVETQYF. CDR3 nucleotides: TGCAGCGACTGCCGGGACAGGGTGGTAGAGACCCAGTACTTC. The chain uses TRBV29-1 and TRBJ2-5; 9 bases line up with TRBD1. Trimming took 7 bases from V and 4 from J; bases not matched to a gene: 10. Germline CDR1 reads SQVTM; CDR2 reads ANQGSEA. CDR3 length equals 14 residues.

The gene calls are TRBV19 and TRBJ2-2; 8 positions agree with TRBD1. Germline CDR1 and CDR2: LNHDA and SQIVND (reference sequence). This CDR3 spans 13 amino acids. The ends lost 7 bases at V and 6 bases at J; junction bases unmatched: 4. CDR3 sequence: CASTKQGAGELFF. The CDR3 nucleotides read TGTGCCAGTACCAAACAGGGGGCCGGGGAGCTGTTTTTT.

This clone was found a few times. The CDR3 protein is CASSQDQAGGGEPYNEQFF. The DNA of the CDR3 is TGCGCCAGCAGCCAAGATCAAGCGGGCGGAGGAGAGCCCTACAATGAGCAGTTCTTC. V gene TRBV4-3 combines with J gene TRBJ2-1; TRBD2 might be the D (6 bases). CDR1 is LGHNA and CDR2 is YSLEER in the germline V gene. The V end lost 0 bases, the J end lost 2 bases, and 20 bases lay between the germline ends. This CDR3 spans 19 amino acids.

The V and J genes are TRBV5-1 and TRBJ2-7, with 14 positions matching TRBD2. The CDR3 extends over 16 amino acids. J was trimmed by 2 bases and V by 4 bases; bases with no gene match: 5. Per germline, CDR1 SGHRS and CDR2 YFSETQ. CDR3 residues: CASSETTSGGAYEQYF. The CDR3, as DNA: TGCGCCAGCAGCGAAACGACTAGCGGGGGGGCCTACGAGCAGTACTTC.

The V gene is TRBV5-1, the J gene TRBJ2-7, with D possibly TRBD1 on 7 matching bases. This CDR3 is 16 amino acids long. Between the trimmed V and J ends, which lost 4 bases and 1 base, there was a span of 18 bases. From germline, CDR1 is SGHRS and CDR2 YFSETQ. For the CDR3, the DNA is TGCGCCAGCAGCCCGCAGGGGGGTAGTTGGTCCTACGAGCAGTACTTC. Translated, it gives CASSPQGGSWSYEQYF. The full variable domain, its missing parts supplied by reference TRBV5-1 and TRBJ2-7, is KAGVTQTPRYLIKTRGQQVTLSCSPISGHRSVSWYQQTPGQGLQFLFEYFSETQRNKGNFPGRFSGRQFSNSRSEMNVSTLELGDSALYLCASSPQGGSWSYEQYFGPGTRLTVT.

J is TRBJ2-7 and V is TRBV11-2; TRBD1 matches 7 bases. In germline, CDR1 is SGHAT, CDR2 FQNNGV. The CDR3 length is 15 residues. V was clipped by 5 bases and J by 2 bases; unmatched bases: 9. CDR3 DNA sequence: TGTGCCAGCAGCAGTTATCGGGACAGCCCCTACGAGCAGTACTTC. Translation gives CASSSYRDSPYEQYF.

Turning to this clone: An end of the junction does not agree with germline; a read error may underlie this. The CDR3 DNA reads as TGTGCCAGCAGTAAAGAACTAGCGGGGGGGCAAGTGACCCAGTACTTC. Translation: CASSKELAGGQVTQYF. V usage is TRBV6-2 or TRBV6-3 and J usage is TRBJ2-5; 13 bases agree with TRBD2. Germline lookup yields CDR1 MNHEY and CDR2 SVGEGT. This CDR3 contains 16 residues.

In its sample, this clone was seen a few times. The chain couples TRBV5-1 to TRBJ1-1; 8 bases fit TRBD1. CDR3 length: 14 amino acids. Per the germline V gene, CDR1 is SGHRS and CDR2 is YFSETQ. After removal of 0 bases from V and 3 bases from J, the junction contained 1 base not matched to a gene. CDR3 sequence reads: CASSLGTGHTEAFF. DNA for the CDR3: TGCGCCAGCAGCTTGGGGACAGGGCACACTGAAGCTTTCTTT.

This rearrangement joins TRBV27 to TRBJ1-5, with D perhaps TRBD1 (5 bases). This CDR3 has 13 residues. Germline loops: CDR1 MNHEY, CDR2 SMNVEV (reference sequence). V lost 6 bases and J lost 7, with 13 bases in between. Here the CDR3 reads CASRSGWSQPQHF. The CDR3 DNA follows: TGTGCCAGCAGATCAGGGTGGAGCCAGCCCCAGCATTTT.